This T cell receptor beta chain is from a study of T cells in Graves' hyperthyroidism and ophthalmopathy. The study's findings and limits: In blood, most of the thyroid clonotypes expanded above 0.001 were also present. Separating ophthalmopathy from stable hyperthyroidism was achieved by a 13 V-J model.

It was RNA transcripts that yielded the amplified TCR beta CDR3 regions. In the first-round RT-PCR of the TCR CDR3, the HTBI primer set was used. TCRdb independently ran MiXCR on the multiplex PCR reads; one entry per CDR3 protein. Altogether 450,000 to 700,000 distinct CDR3 sequences are present, 46% being singletons, with the ten largest covering around 20%. Each diagnosis was grounded in clinical symptoms, serum thyroxine and TRAb, thyroid ultrasound, and orbital computed tomography. This clonotype was detected ten times or more. Its antigen is currently unknown. CDR3 length equals 15 residues. Germline V CDR1 and CDR2: SNHLY, FYNNEI. Trimming at V came to 6 bases and at J to 7 bases, leaving 10 bases not matched to a gene.

Sequences were obtained from peripheral blood or thyroid tissue (not recorded which). The receptor was isolated from an adult woman with Graves' disease, either hyperthyroidism or ophthalmopathy (not recorded which). The chain uses TRBV2 and TRBJ1-5; TRBD1 aligns across 9 bases. The CDR3 reads CASSLGTGGTQPQHF. The DNA of the CDR3 is TGTGCCAGCAGCCTCGGCACAGGGGGCACCCAGCCCCAGCATTTT.